The T cell receptor beta chain under discussion was sequenced for a study of CD8 T cells in Susac syndrome. cDNA came from about 0.5 to 1 ug RNA primed by random hexamers. One entry per CDR3 protein results from TCRdb running MiXCR on the immunoSEQ multiplex PCR reads. In the table there are some 96,000 distinct CDR3 sequences, around 94% of which are singletons. The CDR3 sequence is 13 residues long. V lost 0 bases and J lost 8, with 8 bases in between. In germline, CDR1 is SGHRS, CDR2 YFSETQ. The rearrangement joins TRBV5-1 to TRBJ2-2; D call uncertain. Sequenced sample: CD4+ T cells from PBMCs. The receptor comes from a human donor with Susac syndrome. CDR3 nucleotide sequence: TGCGCCAGCAGCTTGGCCGGAGAAGGGGAGCTGTTTTTT. This gives the protein CASSLAGEGELFF.